The clone carrying this T cell receptor beta chain was seen repeatedly, ten times or more. The record originates from a study of blood T cells in healthy people across ages. A second PCR of 7 to 11 cycles used a sample-barcoded 5' primer and a J-beta primer mix. TCRdb re-called the 5' RACE reads with MiXCR, one entry per CDR3 protein. The sample holds 630,000 or so distinct CDR3 sequences, about 28% seen once. The germline CDR1 and CDR2 sequences are SGHTA and FQGTGA. After removal of 5 bases from V and 5 bases from J, the junction contained 4 bases not matched to a gene. The CDR3 spans 14 residues. Sequencing was carried out using blood. The sequence was obtained from a woman over 75 in good health. This chain links TRBV7-3 with TRBJ2-5; TRBD1 matches 11 bases. Here the CDR3 reads CASSRTGGLETQYF. DNA for the CDR3: TGTGCCAGCAGCCGGACAGGGGGCTTGGAGACCCAGTACTTC.